This entry is about one T cell receptor (beta chain). The data originate from a study of blood T cell repertoires in COVID-19. About the study: There were acute and convalescent COVID-19 samples, and they came from the United States, Italy and Spain. Nucleic acid was either cDNA or gDNA, and it came from T cells, B-cell-depleted T cells, or PBMCs.

Per the original methods: Counts of nucleated cells, estimated from reference gene primer amplification, were obtained. Clones were read by immunoSEQ multiplex PCR, and TCRdb kept only the in-frame ones, dropping some. That table gives V, J and clone size, and the DNA gave D and trimming. The repertoire holds roughly 350,000 clones, about 90% seen once, with less than 3.5% in the top ten. The sequenced sample consisted of peripheral blood. The source is a woman younger than 35 who had recovered from COVID-19.

The CDR3 reads CASSFGSGSTDTQYF. CDR3 coding DNA: TGCGCCAGCAGCTTCGGCAGCGGTAGCACAGATACGCAGTATTTT. The genes are TRBV5-1 and TRBJ2-3; a possible D gene is TRBD2 (5 bases). In germline, CDR1 is SGHRS, CDR2 YFSETQ. The CDR3 is made up of 15 amino acids. V was cut by 2 bases and J by 0 bases, with 10 bases left in between.